These T cell receptor beta chains were read from a single sample in a study of blood T cells in healthy people across ages. TCRdb reprocessed the 5' RACE reads via MiXCR and lists one record per CDR3 protein. The sample holds hundreds of thousands of distinct CDR3 sequences, less than 35% seen once. The material sequenced was blood. Source of these receptors: a woman older than 75 in good health. Each CDR3 is given with its conserved first and last residue. The D gene is left open where the match is weak. Some rows mark clone size as missing; the rest say once, few, many or name a class of expanded clone.

.	few	TRBV7-2	TRBJ1-3	TGTGCCAGCAGCTTAGCTAAGGTCCCAACTTCTGGAAACACCATATATTTT	CASSLAKVPTSGNTIYF
.	.	TRBV7-2	TRBJ1-6	TGTGCCAGCAGCTTAATGGATAGGGGGGATTCACCCCTCCACTTT	CASSLMDRGDSPLHF
.	many	TRBV4-3	TRBJ2-3	TGCGCCAGCAGCCTCATTCGGACTGGCACAGATACGCAGTATTTT	CASSLIRTGTDTQYF
TRBD1	many	TRBV12-3/TRBV12-4	TRBJ1-5	TGTGCCAGCAGTTTATCTCAGGGGGGGAATCAGCCCCAGCATTTT	CASSLSQGGNQPQHF
TRBD2	many	TRBV20-1	TRBJ2-2	TGCAGTGCTAGAGGTATACTAGCGGGGATGAACACCGGGGAGCTGTTTTTT	CSARGILAGMNTGELFF
.	few	TRBV5-5	TRBJ2-3	TGTGCCAGCAGCTCCTCAGGGATTTCTACAGGTACGCAGTATTTT	CASSSSGISTGTQYF
.	many	TRBV4-2	TRBJ2-5	TGTGCCAGCAGCCATGGGGGGGCCCGGGAAGAGACCCAGTACTTC	CASSHGGAREETQYF
TRBD1	many	TRBV12-3/TRBV12-4	TRBJ2-7	TGTGCCAGCAGTGTGACAGGGGGCTTGGACGAGCAGTACTTC	CASSVTGGLDEQYF
TRBD1	many	TRBV7-2	TRBJ2-3	TGTGCCAGCAGTCCACAGGGGCCAGGTACGCAGTATTTT	CASSPQGPGTQYF
.	many	TRBV6-1	TRBJ2-7	TGTGCCAGCAGTGTAAGAGGACAAAACTACGAGCAGTACTTC	CASSVRGQNYEQYF
TRBD1	few	TRBV27	TRBJ2-1	TGTGCCAGCAGCTCTTGGACAGGGGGCTCCTACAATGAGCAGTTCTTC	CASSSWTGGSYNEQFF
.	.	TRBV5-1	TRBJ2-5	TGCGCCAGCAGCTCGGGGGCGGGTAAACAAGAGACCCAGTACTTC	CASSSGAGKQETQYF
.	.	TRBV7-2	TRBJ2-1	TGTGCCAGCAGCTCCCGGGGAGGCTCTGAGCAGTTCTTC	CASSSRGGSEQFF
.	many	TRBV7-2	TRBJ1-2	TGTGCCAGCAGCTTAGGCCCCAACTCCTATGGCTACACCTTC	CASSLGPNSYGYTF
.	many	TRBV20-1	TRBJ1-2	TGCAGTGCTAGGAACAAGGCAGTTTATTTTGAGGGCTATGGCTACACCTTC	CSARNKAVYFEGYGYTF
.	.	TRBV7-2	TRBJ2-3	TGTGCCAGCAGCCCCGGGACCCGCCGAGATACGCAGTATTTT	CASSPGTRRDTQYF
.	many	TRBV6-5	TRBJ2-3	TGTGCCAGCAGGCGGCCAGGGCTTGAAGATACGCAGTATTTT	CASRRPGLEDTQYF
.	few	TRBV2	TRBJ2-5	TGTGCCAGCAGTACTCCGGAGACCCAGTACTTC	CASSTPETQYF
.	.	TRBV20-1	TRBJ1-1	TGCAGTACAACAAGGGGCCTGAACACTGAAGCTTTCTTT	CSTTRGLNTEAFF
.	.	TRBV18	TRBJ2-5	TGTGCCAGCTCACCAGGGGAGCGAGAGACCCAGTACTTC	CASSPGERETQYF
.	few	TRBV24-1	TRBJ2-5	TGTGCCACCAGTGATCGGACAGACCAAGAGACCCAGTACTTC	CATSDRTDQETQYF
TRBD2	.	TRBV4-2	TRBJ2-3	TGTGCCAGCAGCCGACTAGCGGGGGGGCAAACCGCAGATACGCAGTATTTT	CASSRLAGGQTADTQYF
TRBD2	many	TRBV14	TRBJ2-7	TGTGCCAGCAGCCAAGAACAGCGGGGGCGGAGCGAGCAGTACTTC	CASSQEQRGRSEQYF
TRBD1	.	TRBV11-3	TRBJ1-2	TGTGCCAGTGAGAATGCAGCCGGGACAGGGGGCGGCTATAGCTACACCTTC	CASENAAGTGGGYSYTF
TRBD1	many	TRBV10-3	TRBJ2-3	TGTGCCATCAGTTTAGAGGACAGGAGGCCAGATACGCAGTATTTT	CAISLEDRRPDTQYF
.	many	TRBV29-1	TRBJ1-2	TGCAGCGTTGAAACGGGATTAGCTAACTATGGCTACACCTTC	CSVETGLANYGYTF
.	many	TRBV7-9	TRBJ1-6	TGTGCCAGCAGCTTATCCGGGGCACGGGATAATTCACCCCTCCACTTT	CASSLSGARDNSPLHF
TRBD2	few	TRBV5-4	TRBJ2-7	TGTGCCAGCAGCCGGGGACTAGCGGGGCTCAGCTCCTACGAGCAGTACTTC	CASSRGLAGLSSYEQYF
TRBD2	few	TRBV7-2	TRBJ2-3	TGTGCCAGCAGCTTAGCGCTAGCGGGGGCCCGGCGCGGGGGGCAGTATTTT	CASSLALAGARRGGQYF
TRBD1	few	TRBV4-3	TRBJ1-4	TGCGCCAGCAGTCGGGACAGACGACGTGAAAAACTGTTTTTT	CASSRDRRREKLFF
.	.	TRBV4-2	TRBJ2-3	TGTGCCAGCAGCCAAGCCGTTAGGGGGGCCAGCACAGATACGCAGTATTTT	CASSQAVRGASTDTQYF
.	many	TRBV29-1	TRBJ1-2	TGCAGCGTTGAACAGTCCTATGGCTACACCTTC	CSVEQSYGYTF
TRBD1	.	TRBV7-9	TRBJ1-4	TGTGCCAGCAGCTTGGGAAACAGGGGGGAAAAACTGTTTTTT	CASSLGNRGEKLFF
.	many	TRBV7-2	TRBJ2-3	TGTGCCAGCAGCTTACAACCTAGGGCCACAGATACGCAGTATTTT	CASSLQPRATDTQYF
TRBD2	many	TRBV27	TRBJ2-3	TGTGCCAGCAGCTCCGGGACTAGCGGCACAGATACGCAGTATTTT	CASSSGTSGTDTQYF
TRBD2	.	TRBV11-2	TRBJ2-7	TGTGCCAGCAGCCCCGACCTCCGGGAGGGAGGCGAGCAGTACTTC	CASSPDLREGGEQYF
.	many	TRBV10-3	TRBJ2-5	TGTGCCATCACCCGGGACCCCCAAGAGACCCAGTACTTC	CAITRDPQETQYF
TRBD1	.	TRBV19	TRBJ1-5	TGTGCCAGTAGATTGGGACAGGGGGGCCATCAGCCCCAGCATTTT	CASRLGQGGHQPQHF
TRBD2	many	TRBV6-2/TRBV6-3	TRBJ2-3	TGTGCCAGCAGTCCCGGGACTAGCAGCACGCAGTATTTT	CASSPGTSSTQYF
.	many	TRBV7-2	TRBJ1-6	TGTGCCAGCAGCCTAGGGCCTTTGACCAATTCACCCCTCCACTTT	CASSLGPLTNSPLHF
.	.	TRBV6-2/TRBV6-3	TRBJ1-1	TGTGCCAGCAGCGCCGACGGGGGCACTGAAGCTTTCTTT	CASSADGGTEAFF
TRBD1	many	TRBV6-2/TRBV6-3	TRBJ2-1	TGTGCCAGCAGTCGAGGACAGGGTCTAAAAGTTGAGCAGTTCTTC	CASSRGQGLKVEQFF
TRBD1	.	TRBV30	TRBJ1-5	TGTGCCTGGAGTGTGGGACAGCGACAGCCCCAGCATTTT	CAWSVGQRQPQHF
.	.	TRBV18	TRBJ1-5	TGTGCCAGCCCCCCCTTGTTGGGGCCCGGGAATCAGCCCCAGCATTTT	CASPPLLGPGNQPQHF
.	.	TRBV12-3/TRBV12-4	TRBJ1-6	TGTGCCAGCAGTTTTAACGGGCAGTATAATTCACCCCTCCACTTT	CASSFNGQYNSPLHF
.	.	TRBV5-5	TRBJ2-5	TGTGCCAGCAGCTCTTCCACAGGGGGGGGAGAGACCCAGTACTTC	CASSSSTGGGETQYF
.	many	TRBV5-1	TRBJ1-1	TGCGCCAGCAGAGTTGGGAGCAACGCGGGGAACACTGAAGCTTTCTTT	CASRVGSNAGNTEAFF
TRBD2	many	TRBV7-2	TRBJ2-3	TGTGCCAGCAGCCCTAGCGGGGGGTTTACAGATACGCAGTATTTT	CASSPSGGFTDTQYF
.	.	TRBV20-1	TRBJ2-3	TGCAGTGCTAGGGAGTTTCCGTTGTCTAGCTTATCAGATACGCAGTATTTT	CSAREFPLSSLSDTQYF
.	.	TRBV7-2	TRBJ2-2	TGTGCCAGCAGCTCCCATAACACCGGGGAGCTGTTTTTT	CASSSHNTGELFF
TRBD1	few	TRBV24-1	TRBJ1-2	TGTGCCACCAGTGATTTGACAGGGGCGTCTGGCTACACCTTC	CATSDLTGASGYTF
.	many	TRBV9	TRBJ2-1	TGTGCCAGCAGCGTAGCTGGTGAGCAGTTCTTC	CASSVAGEQFF
.	few	TRBV7-2	TRBJ1-1	TGTGCCAGCAGGTCCGGGACGCCAAACACTGAAGCTTTCTTT	CASRSGTPNTEAFF
.	.	TRBV14	TRBJ1-1	TGTGCCAGCAGCATAAGCGGCCCGACCACTGAAGCTTTCTTT	CASSISGPTTEAFF
.	many	TRBV7-9	TRBJ2-3	TGTGCCAGCAGCTTAGGGCAGGCGAACACAGATACGCAGTATTTT	CASSLGQANTDTQYF